The rows below give T cell receptor beta chains drawn from one sample of a study of cytotoxic CD8 clonotypes in ibrutinib-treated CLL. This table comes from immunoSEQ multiplex PCR, and its TCRdb copy is limited to in-frame clones, with some not included. The sample consists of 50,000 or so clones, approximately 87% of them appearing once. Specimen: PBMCs, collected after 24 months of ibrutinib treatment. These TCRs come from a human donor with chronic lymphocytic leukemia. Both conserved end residues are part of each CDR3. D genes are given only for firm matches. Part of the rows lack a size; the others show once, few, many or a class for expanded clones.

j_call,d_call,clone_size,cdr3_length,v_call,cdr3_nt,cdr3_aa
TRBJ2-7,-,-,15,TRBV4-3,TGCGCCAGCAGCCAAGTTGGGGGCTCCTCCTACGAGCAGTACTTC,CASSQVGGSSYEQYF
TRBJ2-3,-,few,12,TRBV6-5,TGTGCCAGCAGCCGAGATAGGGATAGGCAGTATTTT,CASSRDRDRQYF
TRBJ2-3,-,-,15,TRBV29-1,TGCAGCGTTGGGAGTGAGGGGTGGGGCGGGGATACGCAGTATTTT,CSVGSEGWGGDTQYF
TRBJ1-6,-,-,14,TRBV5-4,TGTGCCAGCAGCTTAACAGGGAATAATTCACCCCTCCACTTT,CASSLTGNNSPLHF
TRBJ1-2,-,-,14,TRBV10-2,TGCGCCAGCAGTGTCGGGCCGGACCTCTATGGCTACACCTTC,CASSVGPDLYGYTF
TRBJ2-1,TRBD2,-,17,TRBV5-4,TGTGCCAGCAGCTTGGCCGGGAGGTTGAGCTCCTACAATGAGCAGTTCTTC,CASSLAGRLSSYNEQFF
TRBJ2-2,TRBD2,few,16,TRBV11-2,TGTGCCAGCGGAACCTGGACTAGCGCCAGCACCGGGGAGCTGTTTTTT,CASGTWTSASTGELFF
TRBJ2-1,-,-,12,TRBV11-3,TGTGCCAGCAGCTTCAACGCCAATGAGCAGTTCTTC,CASSFNANEQFF
TRBJ2-7,-,-,14,TRBV15,TGTGCCACCAGCAGACCGGGACTTTACTACGAGCAGTACTTC,CATSRPGLYYEQYF
TRBJ2-5,TRBD1,-,17,TRBV5-1,TGCGCCAGCAGCTTGGAACGAGGTAGGGGGCGAAGAGAGACCCAGTACTTC,CASSLERGRGRRETQYF
TRBJ2-1,TRBD1,once,15,TRBV6-1,TGTGCCAGCAGCGCAGACAGGGTAACCTACAATGAGCAGTTCTTC,CASSADRVTYNEQFF